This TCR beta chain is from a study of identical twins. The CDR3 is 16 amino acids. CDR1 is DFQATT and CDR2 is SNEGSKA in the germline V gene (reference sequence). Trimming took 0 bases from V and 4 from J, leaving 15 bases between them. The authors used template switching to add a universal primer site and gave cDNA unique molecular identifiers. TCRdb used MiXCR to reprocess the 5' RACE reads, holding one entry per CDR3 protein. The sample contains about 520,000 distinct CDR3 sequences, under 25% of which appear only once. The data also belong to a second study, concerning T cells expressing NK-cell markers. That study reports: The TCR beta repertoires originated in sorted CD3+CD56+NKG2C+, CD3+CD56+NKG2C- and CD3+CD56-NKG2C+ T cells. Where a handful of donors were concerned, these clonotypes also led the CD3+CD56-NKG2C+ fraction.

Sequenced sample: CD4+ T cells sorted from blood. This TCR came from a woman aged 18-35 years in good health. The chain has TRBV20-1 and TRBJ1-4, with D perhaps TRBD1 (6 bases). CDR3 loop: CSARDAGAQDNEKLFF. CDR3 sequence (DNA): TGCAGTGCTAGAGATGCGGGGGCGCAGGATAATGAAAAACTGTTTTTT.